These 2 T cell receptor beta chains were all obtained from the same sample, sequenced in a study of T-cell memory formation after mild COVID-19. A single record per CDR3 protein comes from TCRdb applying MiXCR to the 5' RACE reads. The sample consists of under 250,000 distinct CDR3 sequences, 25% to 35% of them appearing once. The sequencing sample was made of PBMCs or a T cell subset sorted from them (not recorded which). All receptors derive from an adult woman who had mild COVID-19 (a few samples of this study predate the infection). Cell type and time point are not known.

This rearrangement joins TRBV7-2 to TRBJ1-2, with a tentative D call TRBD1 (6 bases). The CDR3 has 14 residues. V dropped 5 bases and J dropped 2 bases, with 12 bases sitting between them. In germline, CDR1 is SGHTA, CDR2 FQGNSA. The DNA for the CDR3 is TGTGCCAGCAGCCCGGACAGCCACAACTATGGCTACACCTTC. Translating it yields CASSPDSHNYGYTF.

V usage is TRBV5-1 and J usage is TRBJ2-3; 10 bases map to TRBD1. V lost 4 bases and J lost 3; bases outside the gene matches: 11. Germline assignment: CDR1 SGHRS and CDR2 YFSETQ. There are 17 residues in the CDR3. The CDR3 nucleotides read TGCGCCAGCAGCCCACCGGCAGGGACAGGGGATACAGATACGCAGTATTTT. It specifies CASSPPAGTGDTDTQYF.